This TCR beta chain is from a study of OX40 agonist ivuxolimab in advanced cancers. The wider study: Intravenous ivuxolimab at 0.01 to 10 mg/kg was given to patients every 2 weeks. Approximately 41% of patients had received prior checkpoint inhibitor therapy.

Profiled with immunoSEQ multiplex PCR; TCRdb holds only in-frame clones, not every one. The data show about 69,000 clones, with roughly 90% seen just once and 0.25% to 0.3% held by the top ten. The junction had 5 bases not matched to a gene; V was cut back by 5 bases and J by 1 base. This CDR3 contains 16 residues. Per germline, CDR1 MNHEY and CDR2 SMNVEV (reference sequence). This clonotype was sampled from an adult with an advanced solid tumor such as melanoma, head and neck, liver or kidney cancer. The input for sequencing was CD4+ or CD8+ T cells sorted from blood, taken in a trial of the OX40 agonist ivuxolimab. The rearrangement links TRBV27 to TRBJ2-2; 9 bases match TRBD2. The CDR3, as DNA: TGTGCCAGCAGTGCGGGACTAGCACAGAACACCGGGGAGCTGTTTTTT. Amino acid sequence: CASSAGLAQNTGELFF.